A single sample is the source of the 13 T cell receptor beta chains below, sequenced in a study of technical replicates of blood from a few donors (dated by TCRdb to about 2017). The library was generated by the immunoSEQ multiplex PCR assay. The table was pulled from immuneACCESS by TCRdb, which kept in-frame rearrangements only. Such tables lose some clones; where checked, under half of the loss comes from unresolved V genes, and the rest has no known cause. The sample records 55,000 to 65,000 clones, just over 90% of which are singletons. Of the sample, approximately 4.2% falls within the top ten clones. Input material: PBMCs. The receptors stem from a human donor in good health. Some clones in this sample may be carry-over from other donors' samples.

This rearrangement joins TRBV11-2 to TRBJ2-7, with D possibly matching TRBD1 (5 bases). This CDR3 contains 14 residues. In germline, CDR1 is SGHAT, CDR2 FQNNGV. V lost 5 bases, J lost 2 bases, and 13 bases lay in between. The CDR3 spells CASSPAGQAYEQYF. CDR3 in DNA: TGTGCCAGCAGCCCAGCAGGACAAGCCTACGAGCAGTACTTC.

CDR3 DNA sequence: TGTGCCAGTAGTATTGATTCTGGGGCCGGCGAGACCCAGTACTTC. Amino acid sequence: CASSIDSGAGETQYF. The V call is TRBV19, the J call TRBJ2-5; tentative D call: TRBD1 (5 bases). This CDR3 has 15 residues. The germline V gene has CDR1 LNHDA and CDR2 SQIVND (reference sequence). V was cut by 3 bases and J by 5 bases, with 16 bases left in between.

V gene TRBV7-6 combines with J gene TRBJ2-7, with D hard to call. Germline V gene sequence: CDR1 SGHVS, CDR2 FNYEAQ. This CDR3 has 16 amino acids. The V and J ends lost 1 base and 6 bases respectively, with 19 bases between them. This chain's CDR3 is CASSLVSSGPFLEQYF. The DNA for the CDR3 is TGTGCCAGCAGCTTAGTGTCCTCAGGTCCTTTCCTCGAGCAGTACTTC.

The chain links TRBV2 to TRBJ2-1; 9 bases align to TRBD2. CDR1 is SNHLY, CDR2 FYNNEI, per germline. This CDR3 has 17 residues. After removal of 7 bases from V and 0 bases from J, the junction contained 10 bases not matched to a gene. In nucleotides, the CDR3 is TGTGCCAGCAAGGAGCGGGAGGTTCGTTTCTCCTACAATGAGCAGTTCTTC. Amino acid sequence: CASKEREVRFSYNEQFF.

The chain joins TRBV5-1 to TRBJ2-3; TRBD2 agrees at 7 bases. With 7 bases clipped from V and 3 bases from J, the junction kept 11 bases outside the gene matches. This CDR3 comprises 15 residues. CDR1 SGHRS and CDR2 YFSETQ come from the germline V gene. The CDR3 loop is CASGGPASGTDTQYF. The CDR3 DNA is TGCGCCAGCGGCGGCCCCGCTAGCGGAACAGATACGCAGTATTTT.

The chain recombines TRBV7-9 with TRBJ2-6; TRBD1 agrees at 7 bases. CDR1 is SEHNR, CDR2 FQNEAQ, per germline (reference sequence). This CDR3 contains 18 residues. Trimming removed 2 bases from V and 0 bases from J; junction bases left unmatched: 7. CDR3 residues: CASSLNRGLSSGANVLTF. The CDR3 DNA follows: TGTGCCAGCAGCTTAAACAGGGGCCTCAGCTCTGGGGCCAACGTCCTGACTTTC.

The chain links TRBV6-1 to TRBJ1-2, with D uncertain. The CDR3 runs to 13 residues. Germline CDR1 reads MNHNS; CDR2 reads SASEGT. Trimming removed 6 bases at V and 0 bases at J, with 8 bases between. The CDR3 nucleotides are TGTGCCAGCAGCCAAACAACTAACTATGGCTACACCTTC. Residues: CASSQTTNYGYTF.

This clone occurred once. The junction departs from germline at one end; a sequencing error may be responsible. The chain employs TRBV7-2 and TRBJ2-7; TRBD2 aligns across 10 bases. This CDR3 is built from 12 residues. Germline-derived CDR1 and CDR2 are SGHTA and FQGNSA. This chain's CDR3 is CASSLALAGVHF. DNA for the CDR3: TGTGCCAGCAGCTTAGCGCTAGCGGGGGTTCACTTC.

V is TRBV2 and J is TRBJ2-3; tentative D call: TRBD1 (5 bases). The CDR3 is 15 residues long. The V end lost 4 bases, the J end lost 4 bases, and 15 bases lay between the germline ends. In germline, CDR1 is SNHLY, CDR2 FYNNEI. CDR3 in DNA: TGTGCCAGCAGTGCGTCTAGGGGTAAGGCAGATACGCAGTATTTT. It specifies CASSASRGKADTQYF.

This chain connects TRBV11-2 to TRBJ2-3; 8 nucleotides line up with TRBD1. The junction had 5 bases not matched to a gene; V was cut back by 6 bases and J by 0 bases. Germline assignment: CDR1 SGHAT and CDR2 FQNNGV. The CDR3 runs to 15 residues. The CDR3 DNA follows: TGTGCCAGCAGTCCAACAGGGGGTAGCACAGATACGCAGTATTTT. Translation: CASSPTGGSTDTQYF.

The rearrangement links TRBV7-2 to TRBJ2-2, with D possibly being TRBD2 (6 bases). The CDR3 consists of 14 residues. Germline V lookup: CDR1 SGHTA, CDR2 FQGNSA. Trimming took off 11 bases at V and 5 bases at J, with 18 bases between the two ends. Written as DNA, the CDR3 is TGTGCCGTTACCTGGACTATTCGGACCGGGGAGCTGTTTTTT. It encodes CAVTWTIRTGELFF. Based on the CDR3 plus reference TRBV7-2 and TRBJ2-2, the full variable domain is GAGVSQSPSNKVTEKGKDVELRCDPISGHTALYWYRQSLGQGLEFLIYFQGNSAPDKSGLPSDRFSAERTGGSVSTLTIQRTQQEDSAVYLCAVTWTIRTGELFFGEGSRLTVL.

The chain is built from TRBV7-9 and TRBJ2-7, with D possibly matching TRBD1 (5 bases). V shed 5 bases and J shed 0 bases, with 23 bases lying between them. Germline V gene sequence: CDR1 SEHNR, CDR2 FQNEAQ (reference sequence). This CDR3 is built from 18 residues. The CDR3 region is CASSPQSSDGAVSYEQYF. In DNA, the CDR3 is TGTGCCAGCAGCCCACAATCCTCCGATGGGGCAGTCTCCTACGAGCAGTACTTC. Based on the CDR3 plus reference TRBV7-9 and TRBJ2-7, the full variable domain is DTGVSQNPRHKITKRGQNVTFRCDPISEHNRLYWYRQTLGQGPEFLTYFQNEAQLEKSRLLSDRFSAERPKGSFSTLEIQRTEQGDSAMYLCASSPQSSDGAVSYEQYFGPGTRLTVT.

With regard to this clone: Other DNA sequences of this sample code for an identical CDR3. The gene calls are TRBV7-2 and TRBJ1-2; TRBD1 agrees at 12 bases. After removal of 3 bases from V and 4 bases from J, the junction contained 0 bases not matched to a gene. Germline lookup yields CDR1 SGHTA and CDR2 FQGNSA. The CDR3 has 14 amino acids. The CDR3 nucleotides read TGTGCCAGCAGCTTGGGACAGGGGGCCTATGGCTACACCTTC. As protein: CASSLGQGAYGYTF.